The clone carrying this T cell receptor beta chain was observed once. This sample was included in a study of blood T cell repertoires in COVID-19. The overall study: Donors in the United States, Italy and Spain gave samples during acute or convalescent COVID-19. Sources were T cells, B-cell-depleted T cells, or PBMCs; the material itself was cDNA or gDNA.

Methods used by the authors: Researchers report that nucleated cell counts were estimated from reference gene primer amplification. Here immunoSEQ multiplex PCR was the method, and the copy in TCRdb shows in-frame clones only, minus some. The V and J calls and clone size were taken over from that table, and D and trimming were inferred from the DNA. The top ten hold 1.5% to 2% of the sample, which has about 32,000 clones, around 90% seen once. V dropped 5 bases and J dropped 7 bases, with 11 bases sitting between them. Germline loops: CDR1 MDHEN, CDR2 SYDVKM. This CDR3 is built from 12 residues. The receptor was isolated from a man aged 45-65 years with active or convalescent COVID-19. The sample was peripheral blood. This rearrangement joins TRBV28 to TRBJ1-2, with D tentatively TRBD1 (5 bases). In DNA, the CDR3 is TGTGCCAGCAGTATAGGACACGGTGGCTACACCTTC. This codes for CASSIGHGGYTF.